This T cell receptor (beta chain) was sequenced in a study of T cell changes during pregnancy in multiple sclerosis. Germline assignment: CDR1 SNHLY and CDR2 FYNNEI. With 3 bases removed from V and 2 bases from J, the gap between germline ends came to 4 bases. The CDR3 is 12 residues long. In this sample, this clone turned up once. TCRdb's table, derived via immunoSEQ multiplex PCR, lists solely in-frame clones and lacks some. Among approximately 130,000 clones listed, roughly 97% were seen once. Sample: peripheral blood, taken after pregnancy. The chain couples TRBV2 to TRBJ2-5, with D uncertain. The receptor was isolated from a female donor with multiple sclerosis, enrolled in a pregnancy study. The CDR3 here is CASSDYQETQYF. For the CDR3, the DNA is TGTGCCAGCAGTGATTATCAAGAGACCCAGTACTTC.